Presented here are 21 T cell receptor beta chains from one specimen sequenced in a study of cytomegalovirus exposure and HLA in healthy donors listed by TCRdb under 2017. The library came from the immunoSEQ multiplex PCR assay. A mixture of 60 forward primers for TCR Vbeta segments and 13 reverse primers for TCR Jbeta segments was used in the multiplex PCR. The clones in this table, taken by TCRdb from immuneACCESS, are in-frame only. Not every clone is retained; where verified, under half of the shortfall comes from an unresolved V gene, and the cause of the rest is unknown. The sample includes roughly 140,000 clones, with roughly 80% observed a single time. The ten most abundant clones make up more than 3.5% of the sample. Sample: PBMCs. Receptor source: a woman in her forties in good health and CMV-seropositive.

Of note for this clone: Different DNA sequences within this sample yield the same CDR3. The J gene is TRBJ2-1, the V gene TRBV7-9, with D uncertain. This CDR3 contains 14 residues. Trimming left V 1 base short and J 1 base short, with 5 bases between. Looked up from germline, CDR1 is SEHNR and CDR2 is FQNEAQ (reference sequence). CDR3 protein: CASSLDTSYNEQFF. In DNA form, the CDR3 reads TGTGCCAGCAGCTTAGATACATCCTACAATGAGCAGTTCTTC.

The chain couples TRBV28 to TRBJ1-1; 9 nucleotides match TRBD1. The germline gives CDR1 MDHEN, CDR2 SYDVKM. This CDR3 region has 15 residues. J lost 4 bases, V lost 5 bases, and 8 bases had no gene match. CDR3 region: CASSPRTGVVTEAFF. In DNA, the CDR3 is TGTGCCAGCAGTCCCCGGACAGGGGTAGTCACTGAAGCTTTCTTT.

V gene TRBV6-6 combines with J gene TRBJ1-6; D uncertain. The CDR3 has 13 residues. The germline CDR1 and CDR2 sequences are MNHNY and SVGAGI (reference sequence). Trimming took 0 bases from V and 11 from J, leaving 8 bases between them. The CDR3 nucleotides are TGTGCCAGCAGTTACTCGGGCGAAGCACCCCTCCACTTT. Protein sequence: CASSYSGEAPLHF.

This sequence joins TRBV7-9 and TRBJ2-3; D is unresolved. The CDR3 contains 17 residues. V was clipped by 4 bases and J by 4 bases, with 21 bases between them. Germline CDR1 and CDR2: SEHNR and FQNEAQ (reference sequence). The chain's CDR3 is CASSYPTTTMWPDTQYF. CDR3 nucleotides: TGTGCCAGCAGCTATCCTACCACTACGATGTGGCCAGATACGCAGTATTTT.

The chain links TRBV30 to TRBJ2-3, with D uncertain. V shed 0 bases and J shed 5 bases, with 9 bases lying between them. CDR3 length equals 13 residues. The germline V gene has CDR1 GTSNPN and CDR2 SVGIG (reference sequence). The DNA of the CDR3 is TGTGCCTGGAGTGTACGGTCCCGAGATACGCAGTATTTT. Residues: CAWSVRSRDTQYF.

The V and J genes are TRBV30 and TRBJ2-7; 10 nucleotides align to TRBD2. The CDR3 is made up of 14 amino acids. Germline V CDR1 and CDR2: GTSNPN, SVGIG (reference sequence). J gave up 7 bases and V 4 bases, and 10 bases lay outside the gene matches. DNA of the CDR3: TGTGCCTGGACGGGAGCGGGGGGGCCAAAAGAGCAGTACTTC. As protein: CAWTGAGGPKEQYF.

The V and J genes are TRBV5-4 and TRBJ2-1; 7 bases map to TRBD1. This CDR3 region has 15 residues. V trimming: 4 bases; J trimming: 7 bases; junction bases outside the gene matches: 11. Germline lookup yields CDR1 SGHNT and CDR2 YYREEE (reference sequence). The CDR3 region has the DNA TGTGCCAGCAGCCTCTCATCCACAGGGGTTAATGAGCAGTTCTTC. This sequence encodes CASSLSSTGVNEQFF.

V is TRBV5-1 and J is TRBJ2-2; D gene ambiguous. Trimming stripped 7 bases from V and 10 bases from J, with 20 bases between. In germline, CDR1 is SGHRS, CDR2 YFSETQ. The CDR3 is made up of 14 amino acids. The CDR3 loop reads CASSRNSSSPELFF. Here the CDR3 DNA reads TGCGCCAGCTCACGTAACAGCTCGAGCCCGGAGCTGTTTTTT.

This clone was counted between two and nine times. The rearrangement joins TRBV28 to TRBJ1-2; 7 bases are shared with TRBD1. V shed 7 bases and J 5 bases; nucleotides not matched to a gene: 7. The CDR3 is 13 residues long. The V gene's germline CDR1 is MDHEN and CDR2 SYDVKM. The CDR3 sequence is CASTVTGIYGYTF. The CDR3, as DNA: TGTGCCAGCACCGTGACAGGGATATATGGCTACACCTTC.

This clone showed up just a few times. This chain uses TRBV11-1 with TRBJ2-3, with 8 bases lining up with TRBD1. The germline V gene encodes CDR1 SGHAT and CDR2 FQDESV (reference sequence). V gave up 4 bases and J gave up 1 base; unmatched junction bases: 1. The CDR3 has 14 amino acids. CDR3 in amino acids: CASSSGQGTDTQYF. CDR3 DNA: TGTGCCAGCAGCTCGGGACAGGGCACAGATACGCAGTATTTT.

The chain employs TRBV6-1 and TRBJ2-7; D might be TRBD1 (6 bases). CDR1 is MNHNS and CDR2 is SASEGT in the germline V gene. CDR3 size: 15 residues. Trimming shortened V by 6 bases and J by 4 bases, and 19 bases separated the two germline ends. The DNA of the CDR3 is TGTGCCAGCAGACGGACGACAGGATTAGGGTACGAGCAGTACTTC. As protein: CASRRTTGLGYEQYF.

CDR3 DNA sequence: TGTGCCAGCAGCGGGGTAGCGGGGCCCTACAATGAGCAGTTCTTC. Its protein is CASSGVAGPYNEQFF. The V gene is TRBV7-9, the J gene TRBJ2-1; 8 bases agree with TRBD2. The CDR3 is 15 amino acids. Germline CDR1 and CDR2: SEHNR and FQNEAQ (reference sequence). V gave up 5 bases and J gave up 2 bases; unmatched junction bases: 5.

This clone was counted between two and nine times. The chain employs TRBV7-2 and TRBJ2-2; 7 bases map to TRBD2. Germline V gives CDR1 SGHTA, CDR2 FQGNSA. The trim removed 4 bases at V and 4 bases at J, leaving 6 bases unmatched. The CDR3 is 15 residues long. CDR3 coding DNA: TGTGCCAGCAGCTCGCCGGGGGGAGGCACCGGGGAGCTGTTTTTT. It yields the protein CASSSPGGGTGELFF.

The gene calls are TRBV28 and TRBJ1-1; TRBD1 is a possible D gene (5 bases). The CDR3 has 13 amino acids. Trimming removed 9 bases at V and 0 bases at J, with 11 bases between. Germline CDR1 MDHEN, CDR2 SYDVKM. Written as DNA, the CDR3 is TGTGCCAGTCACAGGAGCATGAACACTGAAGCTTTCTTT. It yields the protein CASHRSMNTEAFF.

This sequence joins TRBV2 and TRBJ1-6; TRBD1 matches at 8 bases. Germline V gives CDR1 SNHLY, CDR2 FYNNEI. CDR3 length equals 14 residues. The J segment lost 11 bases and the V segment lost 5 bases, leaving 8 bases of the junction unmatched. The CDR3 here is CASSRTGTGTPLHF. CDR3 nucleotide sequence: TGTGCCAGCAGTAGGACAGGGACTGGGACACCCCTCCACTTT.

In this sample, this clone turned up a few times. The chain uses TRBV5-6 and TRBJ1-6; D gene unclear. Trimming shortened V by 2 bases and J by 12 bases, and 9 bases separated the two germline ends. CDR1 and CDR2 (germline): SGHDT, YYEEEE. This CDR3 comprises 12 residues. The CDR3, as DNA: TGTGCCAGCAGCTTATCCTCGGGACCCCTCCACTTT. This gives the protein CASSLSSGPLHF.

The rearrangement joins TRBV7-2 to TRBJ2-5; 9 bases are shared with TRBD2. From germline, CDR1 is SGHTA and CDR2 FQGNSA. V shed 5 bases and J 5 bases; nucleotides not matched to a gene: 9. The CDR3 is 15 amino acids. CDR3 residues: CASSPQRGDGETQYF. CDR3 DNA: TGTGCCAGCAGCCCCCAGCGGGGGGACGGGGAGACCCAGTACTTC. The full variable domain, its missing parts supplied by reference TRBV7-2 and TRBJ2-5, is GAGVSQSPSNKVTEKGKDVELRCDPISGHTALYWYRQSLGQGLEFLIYFQGNSAPDKSGLPSDRFSAERTGGSVSTLTIQRTQQEDSAVYLCASSPQRGDGETQYFGPGTRLLVL.

The V call is TRBV19, the J call TRBJ2-1, with D perhaps TRBD2 (6 bases). CDR1 LNHDA and CDR2 SQIVND come from the germline V gene (reference sequence). Between the trimmed V and J ends, which lost 6 bases and 5 bases, there was a span of 11 bases. This CDR3 is built from 13 residues. CDR3 DNA: TGTGCCAGTAGCCGGGAGCTCAACAATGAGCAGTTCTTC. This gives the protein CASSRELNNEQFF. Filled out from reference TRBV19 and TRBJ2-1, the complete variable domain reads DGGITQSPKYLFRKEGQNVTLSCEQNLNHDAMYWYRQDPGQGLRLIYYSQIVNDFQKGDIAEGYSVSREKKESFPLTVTSAQKNPTAFYLCASSRELNNEQFFGPGTRLTVL.

V usage is TRBV27 and J usage is TRBJ1-2; perhaps TRBD1 as D (5 bases). This CDR3 is 15 amino acids long. Germline CDR1 MNHEY, CDR2 SMNVEV (reference sequence). Trimming took 0 bases from V and 4 from J, leaving 12 bases between them. CDR3 nucleotide sequence: TGTGCCAGCAGTTTATCACCCCAGGGAAGCTATGGCTACACCTTC. Translating gives CASSLSPQGSYGYTF.

V gene TRBV13 combines with J gene TRBJ1-2, with D hard to call. The CDR3 is made up of 12 amino acids. Germline loops: CDR1 PRHDT, CDR2 FYEKMQ (reference sequence). V was shortened by 0 bases and J by 8 bases, with 7 bases between the two germline ends. The chain's CDR3 is CASSLGRGGYTF. In DNA form, the CDR3 reads TGTGCCAGCAGCTTAGGCCGAGGAGGCTACACCTTC.

V and J are TRBV6-1 and TRBJ2-7, with D maybe TRBD1 (5 bases). V shed 6 bases and J shed 0 bases, with 9 bases lying between them. This CDR3 region has 13 residues. Germline loops: CDR1 MNHNS, CDR2 SASEGT. The chain's CDR3 is CASRPDNSYEQYF. The CDR3 DNA follows: TGTGCCAGCAGGCCGGACAACTCCTACGAGCAGTACTTC.